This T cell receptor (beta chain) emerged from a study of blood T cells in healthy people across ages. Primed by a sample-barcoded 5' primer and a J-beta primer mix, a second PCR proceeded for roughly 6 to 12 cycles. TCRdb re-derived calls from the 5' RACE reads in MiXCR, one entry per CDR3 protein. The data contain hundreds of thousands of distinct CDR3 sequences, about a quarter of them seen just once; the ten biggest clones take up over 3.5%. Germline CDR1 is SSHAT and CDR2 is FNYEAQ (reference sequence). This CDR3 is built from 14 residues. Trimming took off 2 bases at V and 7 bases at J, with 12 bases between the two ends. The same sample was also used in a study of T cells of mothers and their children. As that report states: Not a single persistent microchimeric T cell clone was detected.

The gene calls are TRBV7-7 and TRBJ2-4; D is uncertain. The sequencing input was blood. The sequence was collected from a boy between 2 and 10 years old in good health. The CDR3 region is CASSLNVLGNIQYF. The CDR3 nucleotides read TGTGCCAGCAGCTTAAATGTCCTAGGGAACATTCAGTACTTC. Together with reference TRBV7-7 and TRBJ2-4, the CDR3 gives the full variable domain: GAGVSQSPRYKVTKRGQDVTLRCDPISSHATLYWYQQALGQGPEFLTYFNYEAQPDKSGLPSDRFSAERPEGSISTLTIQRTEQRDSAMYRCASSLNVLGNIQYFGAGTRLSVL.